This T cell receptor (beta chain) was documented in a study of T-cell memory formation after mild COVID-19. Regarding the study as a whole: The main location of contracting CD4+ clones was CM and EM, and that of contracting CD8+ clones was EMRA. Nothing confirmed that second-wave clones peaking on day 37 were specific for SARS-CoV-2.

TCRdb analysed the 5' RACE reads with MiXCR anew, one entry per CDR3 protein. The data show about 400,000 distinct CDR3 sequences, with over 15% seen just once and 20% to 25% held by the top ten. The CDR3 runs 14 residues. CDR1 LNHDA and CDR2 SQIVND come from the germline V gene (reference sequence). The V end was cut by 7 bases, the J end by 0 bases, with 12 bases between. Details on this clonotype: Its specificity is unknown.

The sequencing sample was made of PBMCs or a T cell subset sorted from them (not recorded which). This sequence originates from a man younger than 30 who had mild COVID-19 (a few samples of this study predate the infection). Cell type and time point are not known. The rearrangement uses TRBV19 and TRBJ1-2; D is ambiguous. This CDR3 is CASTFPASNYGYTF. DNA of the CDR3: TGTGCCAGTACCTTCCCGGCGTCTAACTATGGCTACACCTTC.